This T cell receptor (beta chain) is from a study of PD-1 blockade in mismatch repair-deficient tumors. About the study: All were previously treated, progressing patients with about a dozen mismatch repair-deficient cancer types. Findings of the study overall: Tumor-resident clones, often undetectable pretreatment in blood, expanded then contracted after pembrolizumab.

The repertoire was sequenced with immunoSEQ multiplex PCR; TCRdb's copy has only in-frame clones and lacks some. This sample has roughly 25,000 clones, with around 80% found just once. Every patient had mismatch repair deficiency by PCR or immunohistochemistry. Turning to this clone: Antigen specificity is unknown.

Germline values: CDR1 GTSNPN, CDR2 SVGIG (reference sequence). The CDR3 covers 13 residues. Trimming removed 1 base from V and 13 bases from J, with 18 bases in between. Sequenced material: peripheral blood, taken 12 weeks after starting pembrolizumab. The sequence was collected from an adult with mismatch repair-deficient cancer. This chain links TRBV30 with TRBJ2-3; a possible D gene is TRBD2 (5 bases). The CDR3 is CAWSEISPGVEYF. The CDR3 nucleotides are TGTGCCTGGAGTGAGATTAGTCCCGGGGTGGAGTATTTT. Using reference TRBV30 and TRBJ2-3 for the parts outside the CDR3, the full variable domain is SQTIHQWPATLVQPVGSPLSLECTVEGTSNPNLYWYRQAAGRGLQLLFYSVGIGQISSEVPQNLSASRPQDRQFILSSKKLLLSDSGFYLCAWSEISPGVEYFGPGTRLTVL.